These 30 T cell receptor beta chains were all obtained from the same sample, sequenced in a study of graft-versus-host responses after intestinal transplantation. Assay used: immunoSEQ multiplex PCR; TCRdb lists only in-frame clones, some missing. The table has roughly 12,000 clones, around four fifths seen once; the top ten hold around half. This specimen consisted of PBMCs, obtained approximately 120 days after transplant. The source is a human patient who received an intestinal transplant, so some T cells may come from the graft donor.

As DNA, the CDR3 is TGTGCCAGCAGCTTAGTAGGGCTGGAGAATTCACCCCTCCACTTT. It encodes CASSLVGLENSPLHF. The chain joins TRBV11-2 to TRBJ1-6; D gene unclear. The length of the CDR3 is 15 residues. Trimming took off 1 base at V and 7 bases at J, with 11 bases between the two ends. Germline V lookup: CDR1 SGHAT, CDR2 FQNNGV.

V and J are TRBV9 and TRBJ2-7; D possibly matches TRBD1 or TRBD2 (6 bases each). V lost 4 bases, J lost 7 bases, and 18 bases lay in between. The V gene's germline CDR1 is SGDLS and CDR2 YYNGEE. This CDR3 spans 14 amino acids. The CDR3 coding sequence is TGTGCCAGCAGCCTCGGACAGCTCGGAGGGGAGCAGTACTTC. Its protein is CASSLGQLGGEQYF.

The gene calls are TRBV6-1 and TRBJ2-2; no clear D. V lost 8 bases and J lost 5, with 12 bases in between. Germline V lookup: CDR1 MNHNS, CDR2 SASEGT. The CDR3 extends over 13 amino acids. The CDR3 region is CASSILVTGELFF. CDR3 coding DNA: TGTGCCAGCTCAATATTGGTAACCGGGGAGCTGTTTTTT.

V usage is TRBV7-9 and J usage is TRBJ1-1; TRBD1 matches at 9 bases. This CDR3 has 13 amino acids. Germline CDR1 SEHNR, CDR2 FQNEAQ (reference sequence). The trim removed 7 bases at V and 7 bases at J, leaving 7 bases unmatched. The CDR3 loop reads CASTSGTGLEAFF. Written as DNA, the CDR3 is TGTGCCAGCACCTCCGGGACAGGGCTTGAAGCTTTCTTT.

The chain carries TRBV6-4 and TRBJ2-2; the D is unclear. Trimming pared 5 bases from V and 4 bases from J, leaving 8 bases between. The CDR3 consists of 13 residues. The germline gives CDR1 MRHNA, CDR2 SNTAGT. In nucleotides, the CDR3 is TGTGCCAGCAGTCCGGGCAGCACCGGGGAGCTGTTTTTT. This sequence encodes CASSPGSTGELFF.

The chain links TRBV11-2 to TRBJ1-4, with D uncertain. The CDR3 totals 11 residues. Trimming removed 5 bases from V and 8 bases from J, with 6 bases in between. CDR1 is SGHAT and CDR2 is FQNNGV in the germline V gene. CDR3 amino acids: CASSPEEKLFF. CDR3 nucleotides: TGTGCCAGCAGCCCCGAAGAAAAACTGTTTTTT.

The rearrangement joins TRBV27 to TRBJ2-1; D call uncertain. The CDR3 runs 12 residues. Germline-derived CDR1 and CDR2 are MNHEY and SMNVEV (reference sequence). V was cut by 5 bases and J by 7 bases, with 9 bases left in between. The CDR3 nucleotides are TGTGCCAGCAGTCCTCGACGGAATGAGCAGTTCTTC. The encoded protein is CASSPRRNEQFF.

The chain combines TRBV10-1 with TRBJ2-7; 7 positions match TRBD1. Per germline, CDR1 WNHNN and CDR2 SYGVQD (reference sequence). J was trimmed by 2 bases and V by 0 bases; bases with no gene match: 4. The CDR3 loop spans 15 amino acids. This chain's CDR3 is CASSESGTAAYEQYF. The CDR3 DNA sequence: TGCGCCAGCAGTGAGTCCGGGACAGCGGCCTACGAGCAGTACTTC.

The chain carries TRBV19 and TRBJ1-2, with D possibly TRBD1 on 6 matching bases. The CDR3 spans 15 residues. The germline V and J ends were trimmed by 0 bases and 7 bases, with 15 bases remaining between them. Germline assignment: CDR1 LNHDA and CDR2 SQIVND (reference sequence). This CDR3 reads CASSIDLRGARGYTF. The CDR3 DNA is TGTGCCAGTAGTATAGATCTTCGGGGGGCACGTGGCTACACCTTC.

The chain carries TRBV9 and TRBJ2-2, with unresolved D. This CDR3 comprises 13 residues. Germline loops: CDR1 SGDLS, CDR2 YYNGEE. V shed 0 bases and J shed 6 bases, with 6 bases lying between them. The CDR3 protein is CASSVGDSGELFF. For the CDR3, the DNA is TGTGCCAGCAGCGTAGGTGATTCCGGGGAGCTGTTTTTT. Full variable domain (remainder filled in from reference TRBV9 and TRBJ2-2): DSGVTQTPKHLITATGQRVTLRCSPRSGDLSVYWYQQSLDQGLQFLIQYYNGEERAKGNILERFSAQQFPDLHSELNLSSLELGDSALYFCASSVGDSGELFFGEGSRLTVL.

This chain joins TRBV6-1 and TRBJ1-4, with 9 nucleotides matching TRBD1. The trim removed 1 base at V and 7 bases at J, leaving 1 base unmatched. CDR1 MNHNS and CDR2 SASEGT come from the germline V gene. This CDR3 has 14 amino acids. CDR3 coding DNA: TGTGCCAGCAGTGAAGGGACAGGGGTTGAAAAACTGTTTTTT. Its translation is CASSEGTGVEKLFF.

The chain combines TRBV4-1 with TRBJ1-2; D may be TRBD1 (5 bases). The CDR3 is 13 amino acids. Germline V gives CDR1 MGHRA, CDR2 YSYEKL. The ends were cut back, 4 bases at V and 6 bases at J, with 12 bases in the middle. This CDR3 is CASSLLGGNGYTF. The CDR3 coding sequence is TGCGCCAGCAGCCTTCTTGGGGGTAATGGCTACACCTTC.

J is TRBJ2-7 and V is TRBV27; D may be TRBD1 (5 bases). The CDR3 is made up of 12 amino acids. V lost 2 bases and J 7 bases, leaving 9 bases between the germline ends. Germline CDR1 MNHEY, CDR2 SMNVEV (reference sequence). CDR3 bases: TGTGCCAGCAGTTTACAGGGTAAAGAGCAGTACTTC. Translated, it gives CASSLQGKEQYF.

CDR3 protein: CASSGLIYEQYF. Here the CDR3 DNA reads TGTGCCAGCAGTGGGTTGATCTACGAGCAGTACTTC. The V call is TRBV6-1, the J call TRBJ2-7; no reliable D call. This CDR3 is built from 12 residues. Trimming removed 4 bases from V and 3 bases from J, with 7 bases in between. Germline values: CDR1 MNHNS, CDR2 SASEGT.

The CDR3 here is CASSYGDRDNQPQHF. The CDR3 DNA is TGTGCCAGCAGCTACGGGGACAGGGACAATCAGCCCCAGCATTTT. J is TRBJ1-5 and V is TRBV11-2; 9 bases match TRBD1. The CDR3 sequence is 15 residues long. Looked up from germline, CDR1 is SGHAT and CDR2 is FQNNGV. V trimming: 4 bases; J trimming: 3 bases; junction bases outside the gene matches: 4.

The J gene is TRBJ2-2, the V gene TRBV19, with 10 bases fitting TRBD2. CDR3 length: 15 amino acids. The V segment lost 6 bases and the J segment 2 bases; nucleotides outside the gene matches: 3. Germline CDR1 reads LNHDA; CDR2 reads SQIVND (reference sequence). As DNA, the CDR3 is TGTGCCAGTAGCGGACTAGCGGTTAACACCGGGGAGCTGTTTTTT. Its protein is CASSGLAVNTGELFF.

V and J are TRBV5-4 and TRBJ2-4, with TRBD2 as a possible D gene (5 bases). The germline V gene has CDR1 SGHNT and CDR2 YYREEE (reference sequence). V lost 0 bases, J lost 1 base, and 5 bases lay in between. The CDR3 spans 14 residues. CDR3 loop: CASSLAGAKNIQYF. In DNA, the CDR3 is TGTGCCAGCAGCTTGGCGGGGGCCAAAAACATTCAGTACTTC.

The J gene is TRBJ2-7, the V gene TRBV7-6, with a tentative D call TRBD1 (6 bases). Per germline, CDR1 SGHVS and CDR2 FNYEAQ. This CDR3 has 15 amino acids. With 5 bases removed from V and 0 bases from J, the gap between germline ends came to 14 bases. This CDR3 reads CASSQGTGSSYEQYF. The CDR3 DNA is TGTGCCAGCAGCCAGGGAACAGGGAGCTCCTACGAGCAGTACTTC.

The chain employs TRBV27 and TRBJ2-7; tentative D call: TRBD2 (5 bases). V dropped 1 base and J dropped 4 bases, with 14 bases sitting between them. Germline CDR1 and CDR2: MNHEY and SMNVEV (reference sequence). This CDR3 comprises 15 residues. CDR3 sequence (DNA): TGTGCCAGCAGTTTATTCGCAGCCGGAGGATACGAGCAGTACTTC. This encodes CASSLFAAGGYEQYF.

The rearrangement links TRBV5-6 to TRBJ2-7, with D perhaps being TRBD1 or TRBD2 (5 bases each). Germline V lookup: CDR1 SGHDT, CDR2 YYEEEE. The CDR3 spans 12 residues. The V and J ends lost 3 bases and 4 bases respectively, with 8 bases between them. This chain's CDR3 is CASSWGPYEQYF. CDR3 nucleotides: TGTGCCAGCAGCTGGGGACCTTACGAGCAGTACTTC.

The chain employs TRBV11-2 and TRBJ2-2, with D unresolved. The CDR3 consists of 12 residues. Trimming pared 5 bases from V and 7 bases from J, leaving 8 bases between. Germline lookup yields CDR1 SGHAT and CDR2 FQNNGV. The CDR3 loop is CASSPTYGELFF. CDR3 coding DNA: TGTGCCAGCAGCCCCACATACGGGGAGCTGTTTTTT.

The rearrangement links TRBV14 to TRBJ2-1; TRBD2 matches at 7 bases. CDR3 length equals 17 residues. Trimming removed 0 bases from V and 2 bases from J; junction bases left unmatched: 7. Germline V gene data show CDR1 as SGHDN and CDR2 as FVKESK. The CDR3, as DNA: TGTGCCAGCAGCCAAGACCCTCTAGCGGAGACCTACAATGAGCAGTTCTTC. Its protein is CASSQDPLAETYNEQFF. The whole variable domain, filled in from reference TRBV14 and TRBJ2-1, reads EAGVTQFPSHSVIEKGQTVTLRCDPISGHDNLYWYRRVMGKEIKFLLHFVKESKQDESGMPNNRFLAERTGGTYSTLKVQPAELEDSGVYFCASSQDPLAETYNEQFFGPGTRLTVL.

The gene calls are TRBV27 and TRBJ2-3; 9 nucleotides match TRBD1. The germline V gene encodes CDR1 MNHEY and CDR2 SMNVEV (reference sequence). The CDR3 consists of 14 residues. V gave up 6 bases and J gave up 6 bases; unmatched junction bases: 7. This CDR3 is CASRTGGAGDTQYF. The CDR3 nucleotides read TGTGCCAGCAGAACAGGGGGCGCAGGGGATACGCAGTATTTT.

The DNA of the CDR3 is TGTGCCTGGAGTGCCGGGACAGAGATGAACACTGAAGCTTTCTTT. This codes for CAWSAGTEMNTEAFF. This rearrangement joins TRBV30 to TRBJ1-1; 7 bases line up with TRBD1. V lost 1 base, J lost 0 bases, and 5 bases stayed unmatched. Germline CDR1 reads GTSNPN; CDR2 reads SVGIG (reference sequence). This CDR3 contains 15 residues.

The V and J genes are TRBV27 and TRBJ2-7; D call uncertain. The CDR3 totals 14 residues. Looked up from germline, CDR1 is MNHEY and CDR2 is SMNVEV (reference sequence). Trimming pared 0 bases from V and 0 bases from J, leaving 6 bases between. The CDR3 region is CASSLSTNSYEQYF. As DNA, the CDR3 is TGTGCCAGCAGTTTATCAACAAACTCCTACGAGCAGTACTTC.

CDR3 sequence reads: CASSGGASGRAIETQYF. DNA of the CDR3: TGTGCCAGCAGCGGCGGCGCTAGCGGGAGGGCGATTGAGACCCAGTACTTC. This chain uses TRBV7-6 with TRBJ2-5, with TRBD2 matching over 12 bases. CDR1 SGHVS and CDR2 FNYEAQ come from the germline V gene. Trimming removed 5 bases from V and 5 bases from J; junction bases left unmatched: 12. The CDR3 is 17 amino acids. Using reference TRBV7-6 and TRBJ2-5 for the parts outside the CDR3, the full variable domain is GAGVSQSPRYKVTKRGQDVALRCDPISGHVSLYWYRQALGQGPEFLTYFNYEAQQDKSGLPNDRFSAERPEGSISTLTIQRTEQRDSAMYRCASSGGASGRAIETQYFGPGTRLLVL.

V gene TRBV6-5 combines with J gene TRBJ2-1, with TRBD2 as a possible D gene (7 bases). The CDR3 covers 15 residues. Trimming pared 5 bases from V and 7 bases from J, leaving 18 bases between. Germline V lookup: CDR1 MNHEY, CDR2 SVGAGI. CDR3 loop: CASSRGGGMKNEQFF. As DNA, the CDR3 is TGTGCCAGCAGTAGGGGGGGAGGGATGAAAAATGAGCAGTTCTTC.

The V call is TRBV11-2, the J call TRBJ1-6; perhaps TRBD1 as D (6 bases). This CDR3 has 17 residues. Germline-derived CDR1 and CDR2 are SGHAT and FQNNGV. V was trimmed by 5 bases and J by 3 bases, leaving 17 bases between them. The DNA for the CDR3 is TGTGCCAGCAGCCCCGGGACACATTCCCTCTATAATTCACCCCTCCACTTT. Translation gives CASSPGTHSLYNSPLHF. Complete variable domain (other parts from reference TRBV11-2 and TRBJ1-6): EAGVAQSPRYKIIEKRQSVAFWCNPISGHATLYWYQQILGQGPKLLIQFQNNGVVDDSQLPKDRFSAERLKGVDSTLKIQPAKLEDSAVYLCASSPGTHSLYNSPLHFGNGTRLTVT.

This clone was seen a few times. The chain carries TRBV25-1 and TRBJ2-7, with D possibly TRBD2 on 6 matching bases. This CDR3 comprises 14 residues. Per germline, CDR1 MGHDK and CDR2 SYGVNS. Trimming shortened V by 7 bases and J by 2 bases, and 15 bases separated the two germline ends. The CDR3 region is CASTERVPPYEQYF. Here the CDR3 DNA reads TGTGCCAGCACCGAGCGGGTCCCCCCCTACGAGCAGTACTTC.

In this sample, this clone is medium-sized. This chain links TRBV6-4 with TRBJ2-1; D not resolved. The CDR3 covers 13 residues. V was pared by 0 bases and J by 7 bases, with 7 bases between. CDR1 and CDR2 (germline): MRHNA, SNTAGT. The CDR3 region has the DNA TGTGCCAGCAGTGACTCGGTAGAAAATGAGCAGTTCTTC. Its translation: CASSDSVENEQFF.